These 29 T cell receptor beta chains came from one sample sequenced in a study of T cells in Graves' hyperthyroidism and ophthalmopathy. Amplification yielded TCR beta CDR3 regions, with RNA transcripts as the source. Initially, a first-round RT-PCR of the TCR CDR3 employed the HTBI primer set. TCRdb reprocessed the multiplex PCR reads with MiXCR, giving one entry per CDR3 protein. The table lists roughly 500,000 distinct CDR3 sequences, around 16% of them singletons. Sequencing was performed on blood. These receptors were obtained from a woman in her twenties or thirties with Graves' ophthalmopathy.

This clonotype showed up just once. For the CDR3, the DNA is TGTGCCAGCAGTTTGACTAGCGGGGCTAAAAATGAGCAGTTCTTC. Amino acids: CASSLTSGAKNEQFF. This chain connects TRBV7-6 to TRBJ2-1; TRBD2 agrees at 11 bases. Germline V lookup: CDR1 SGHVS, CDR2 FNYEAQ. This CDR3 is 15 amino acids long. J lost 7 bases, V lost 6 bases, and 8 bases had no gene match.

The V gene is TRBV28, the J gene TRBJ1-1, with D perhaps TRBD1 (6 bases). Germline V gives CDR1 MDHEN, CDR2 SYDVKM. There are 14 residues in the CDR3. Trimming removed 4 bases at V and 4 bases at J, with 13 bases between. CDR3 in amino acids: CASSSPGAGTEAFF. DNA for the CDR3: TGTGCCAGCAGTTCCCCAGGGGCCGGCACTGAAGCTTTCTTT.

The V call is TRBV19, the J call TRBJ1-1, with D hard to call. V lost 5 bases to trimming and J lost 1 base, with 8 bases between them. The germline gives CDR1 LNHDA, CDR2 SQIVND (reference sequence). The CDR3 runs 13 residues. Here the CDR3 reads CASSSPRNTEAFF. For the CDR3, the DNA is TGTGCCAGTAGTTCTCCCCGGAACACTGAAGCTTTCTTT. Supplemented by reference TRBV19 and TRBJ1-1, the full variable domain reads DGGITQSPKYLFRKEGQNVTLSCEQNLNHDAMYWYRQDPGQGLRLIYYSQIVNDFQKGDIAEGYSVSREKKESFPLTVTSAQKNPTAFYLCASSSPRNTEAFFGQGTRLTVV.

This clonotype occurred a few times. The chain is built from TRBV14 and TRBJ2-7; 13 bases map to TRBD2. V was clipped by 3 bases and J by 7 bases; unmatched bases: 15. CDR3 length: 18 residues. Germline CDR1 and CDR2: SGHDN and FVKESK. The DNA of the CDR3 is TGTGCCAGCAGCCAGTCCCGACTAGCGGGAGGCCCAACCCAAGAGCAGTACTTC. Amino acid sequence: CASSQSRLAGGPTQEQYF.

This clonotype was counted a few times. The rearrangement uses TRBV5-1 and TRBJ2-5, with TRBD2 matching over 13 bases. This CDR3 comprises 17 residues. CDR1 and CDR2 (germline): SGHRS, YFSETQ. V shed 5 bases, J shed 2 bases, and the junction held 9 bases outside the gene matches. The CDR3 sequence is CASSKAGTSGVQETQYF. CDR3 DNA sequence: TGCGCCAGCAGTAAAGCGGGGACTAGCGGGGTTCAAGAGACCCAGTACTTC.

This clonotype was recorded a few times. The chain links TRBV9 to TRBJ1-1; D gene ambiguous. Germline V CDR1 and CDR2: SGDLS, YYNGEE. Trimming took 1 base from V and 6 from J, leaving 7 bases between them. CDR3 size: 12 residues. CDR3 nucleotide sequence: TGTGCCAGCAGCGTATTGGACGCTGAAGCTTTCTTT. It specifies CASSVLDAEAFF.

A note on this clonotype: A junction end diverges from the germline sequence, so it may reflect a read error. CDR3 nucleotides: TGCAGTGTCACGACTAGCGGAAACTCCTACGGGCAGTACTTC. Amino acids: CSVTTSGNSYGQYF. The chain uses TRBV20-1 and TRBJ2-7, with TRBD2 matching over 9 bases. CDR1 DFQATT and CDR2 SNEGSKA come from the germline V gene (reference sequence). The CDR3 runs 14 residues.

This chain links TRBV4-3 with TRBJ2-7; D not resolved. Trimming stripped 1 base from V and 6 bases from J, with 7 bases between. Germline V gives CDR1 LGHNA, CDR2 YSLEER. This CDR3 has 12 amino acids. This CDR3 is CASSQGVGEQYF. The CDR3 nucleotides read TGCGCCAGCAGCCAAGGAGTCGGCGAGCAGTACTTC.

Many counts were recorded for this clonotype. The chain couples TRBV20-1 to TRBJ1-5; D is perhaps TRBD1 (6 bases). V gave up 4 bases and J gave up 7 bases, with 11 bases separating them. Germline CDR1 is DFQATT and CDR2 is SNEGSKA (reference sequence). The CDR3 runs 12 residues. CDR3 nucleotide sequence: TGCAGTGCTAACAGGGAGGGGCAGCCCCAGCATTTT. Translated: CSANREGQPQHF.

V gene TRBV5-1 combines with J gene TRBJ2-3; no reliable D call. Germline CDR1 reads SGHRS; CDR2 reads YFSETQ. The CDR3 is 16 residues long. V was clipped by 2 bases and J by 6 bases, with 19 bases between them. This chain's CDR3 is CASSFDVLGAQDTQYF. CDR3 nucleotide sequence: TGCGCCAGCAGCTTTGACGTGCTAGGCGCTCAGGATACGCAGTATTTT. Looking up the rest from reference TRBV5-1 and TRBJ2-3 gives the full variable domain: KAGVTQTPRYLIKTRGQQVTLSCSPISGHRSVSWYQQTPGQGLQFLFEYFSETQRNKGNFPGRFSGRQFSNSRSEMNVSTLELGDSALYLCASSFDVLGAQDTQYFGPGTRLTVL.

This clonotype showed up many times. The chain employs TRBV24-1 and TRBJ2-5, with TRBD1 matching 9 bases. V trimming: 5 bases; J trimming: 1 base; junction bases outside the gene matches: 7. This CDR3 comprises 16 residues. CDR1 and CDR2 from the germline V gene are KGHDR and SFDVKD. The CDR3, as DNA: TGTGCCACCAGTGCCCACGGGACAGGGCTCCAAGAGACCCAGTACTTC. Translating it yields CATSAHGTGLQETQYF.

The CDR3 DNA sequence: TGTGCCAGCCTAGACGCGGGGGACGAGCAGTACTTC. Translating gives CASLDAGDEQYF. The chain joins TRBV11-2 to TRBJ2-7, with 7 nucleotides matching TRBD2. Germline trimming cut 8 bases from V and 5 bases from J; bases unmatched to any gene: 6. CDR3 length equals 12 residues. Germline assignment: CDR1 SGHAT and CDR2 FQNNGV.

This clonotype has ten or more counts. The chain employs TRBV28 and TRBJ2-2; D possibly corresponds to TRBD2 (5 bases). Germline V gene data show CDR1 as MDHEN and CDR2 as SYDVKM. This CDR3 is built from 16 residues. Trimming cost V 6 bases and J 3 bases, with 17 bases left between them. CDR3 DNA sequence: TGTGCCAGCAGGAAGAGGACCTGGAGGTACACCGGGGAGCTGTTTTTT. Its protein is CASRKRTWRYTGELFF.

This clonotype was seen once. The chain links TRBV7-2 to TRBJ2-2, with D possibly matching TRBD2 (6 bases). V was pared by 1 base and J by 4 bases, with 13 bases between. CDR1 and CDR2 from the germline V gene are SGHTA and FQGNSA. This CDR3 is 16 amino acids long. The CDR3 DNA reads TGTGCCAGCAGCTTAGTTCGTCTCGGGGGCACCGGGGAGCTGTTTTTT. It codes for CASSLVRLGGTGELFF.

V usage is TRBV4-3 and J usage is TRBJ2-5; the D gene could be TRBD1 or TRBD2 (5 bases each). Germline assignment: CDR1 LGHNA and CDR2 YSLEER. The V gene lost 1 base and the J gene lost 4 bases, with 16 bases spanning the gap. The CDR3 is made up of 16 amino acids. In DNA form, the CDR3 reads TGCGCCAGCAGCCAAGGAGAGGGGTGGGGCCGAGAGACCCAGTACTTC. Protein product: CASSQGEGWGRETQYF.

With regard to this clonotype: One base away lies a much larger clone, so this may be a sequencing read error. The rearrangement links TRBV7-2 to TRBJ1-1, with D uncertain. Trimming removed 2 bases at V and 1 base at J, with 8 bases between. The CDR3 is 14 amino acids. Germline V lookup: CDR1 SGHTA, CDR2 FQGNSA. In DNA form, the CDR3 reads TGTACCAGCAGCTTACGGGGATCGAACACTGAAGCTTTCTTT. Translating it yields CTSSLRGSNTEAFF. The full variable domain, with the rest looked up from reference TRBV7-2 and TRBJ1-1, is GAGVSQSPSNKVTEKGKDVELRCDPISGHTALYWYRQSLGQGLEFLIYFQGNSAPDKSGLPSDRFSAERTGGSVSTLTIQRTQQEDSAVYLCTSSLRGSNTEAFFGQGTRLTVV.

This clonotype was detected ten times or more. The CDR3 region has the DNA TGTGCCAGCAGTTCCACAGGGAATCAACAGCCCCAGCATTTT. Translating it yields CASSSTGNQQPQHF. This chain joins TRBV6-2 or TRBV6-3 and TRBJ1-5; tentative D call: TRBD1 (6 bases). The germline V gene has CDR1 MNHEY and CDR2 SVGEGT. This CDR3 is 14 amino acids long. Trimming removed 4 bases from V and 7 bases from J, with 14 bases in between.

This clonotype has just a few counts. V usage is TRBV5-1 and J usage is TRBJ1-1; maybe TRBD1 (6 bases). From germline, CDR1 is SGHRS and CDR2 YFSETQ. The CDR3 is 14 residues long. Trimming stripped 1 base from V and 7 bases from J, with 14 bases between. CDR3 loop: CASSLLGRGDEAFF. The CDR3 DNA sequence: TGCGCCAGCAGCTTGTTGGGCAGGGGAGATGAAGCTTTCTTT.

This clonotype was seen at least ten times. V usage is TRBV7-2 and J usage is TRBJ1-4; D not resolved. This CDR3 has 18 amino acids. Germline CDR1 is SGHTA and CDR2 is FQGNSA. The V end lost 0 bases, the J end lost 0 bases, and 14 bases lay between the germline ends. CDR3 sequence: CASSLAVIGIATNEKLFF. The CDR3 DNA reads TGTGCCAGCAGCTTAGCCGTCATAGGGATCGCAACTAATGAAAAACTGTTTTTT.

The sample holds a few counts of this clonotype. The rearrangement links TRBV18 to TRBJ2-2, with 8 bases fitting TRBD2. The CDR3 loop spans 19 amino acids. The V gene end was trimmed by 3 bases and the J gene end by 6 bases; junction bases not matched to a gene: 18. Germline CDR1 is KGHSH and CDR2 is LQKENI. In nucleotides, the CDR3 is TGTGCCAGCTCACCGCAGCGGGAGTCCTATCAAGAACCTGCCGGGGAGCTGTTTTTT. This sequence encodes CASSPQRESYQEPAGELFF.

This clonotype showed up many times. V and J are TRBV28 and TRBJ1-2, with a weak D call TRBD1 (6 bases). CDR1 and CDR2 (germline): MDHEN, SYDVKM. The germline V and J ends were trimmed by 6 bases and 7 bases, with 18 bases remaining between them. This CDR3 has 14 residues. CDR3 sequence reads: CASSLRRGRLGYTF. CDR3 coding DNA: TGTGCCAGCAGCCTTAGGCGGGGGCGTCTTGGCTACACCTTC.

This clonotype was detected many times. The rearrangement uses TRBV3-1 and TRBJ2-2, with 10 bases identical to TRBD1. This CDR3 has 16 residues. Germline values: CDR1 LGHDT, CDR2 YNNKEL (reference sequence). Trimming took 0 bases from V and 7 from J; bases not matched to a gene: 5. Here the CDR3 DNA reads TGTGCCAGCAGCCAAGAGGTCGGACAGGGGGTCGGGGAGCTGTTTTTT. Amino acids: CASSQEVGQGVGELFF. Based on the CDR3 plus reference TRBV3-1 and TRBJ2-2, the full variable domain is DTAVSQTPKYLVTQMGNDKSIKCEQNLGHDTMYWYKQDSKKFLKIMFSYNNKELIINETVPNRFSPKSPDKAHLNLHINSLELGDSAVYFCASSQEVGQGVGELFFGEGSRLTVL.

This clonotype was observed many times. The chain couples TRBV9 to TRBJ2-3; 8 bases fit TRBD1. The CDR3 has 16 amino acids. Trimming cost V 4 bases and J 3 bases; bases outside gene matches: 10. Germline-derived CDR1 and CDR2 are SGDLS and YYNGEE. CDR3 region: CASSSNTGGRTDTQYF. The CDR3 DNA sequence: TGTGCCAGCAGCTCTAACACAGGGGGGAGGACAGATACGCAGTATTTT. Full variable domain (rest looked up from reference TRBV9 and TRBJ2-3): DSGVTQTPKHLITATGQRVTLRCSPRSGDLSVYWYQQSLDQGLQFLIQYYNGEERAKGNILERFSAQQFPDLHSELNLSSLELGDSALYFCASSSNTGGRTDTQYFGPGTRLTVL.

In its sample, this clonotype was seen many times. The chain links TRBV20-1 to TRBJ2-3; the match to TRBD2 covers 8 bases. This CDR3 is 15 amino acids long. Trimming removed 6 bases from V and 4 bases from J; junction bases left unmatched: 12. Per germline, CDR1 DFQATT and CDR2 SNEGSKA (reference sequence). This chain's CDR3 is CSAPLTGGLSDTQYF. CDR3 in DNA: TGCAGTGCCCCCTTGACGGGAGGGCTTTCAGATACGCAGTATTTT.

This sequence joins TRBV28 and TRBJ2-1; D gene unclear. The ends were cut back, 6 bases at V and 6 bases at J, with 9 bases in the middle. This CDR3 is 12 amino acids long. Looked up from germline, CDR1 is MDHEN and CDR2 is SYDVKM. In DNA form, the CDR3 reads TGTGCCAGCAGACAGTCATCCAATGAGCAGTTCTTC. Its translation: CASRQSSNEQFF.

The CDR3 is CATSAGPPETQYF. CDR3 nucleotides: TGTGCCACCTCCGCAGGGCCCCCAGAGACCCAGTACTTC. V is TRBV5-4 and J is TRBJ2-5; weak D call: TRBD1 (5 bases). CDR1 is SGHNT, CDR2 YYREEE, per germline (reference sequence). V shed 9 bases and J shed 4 bases, with 16 bases lying between them. This CDR3 is built from 13 residues.

The V and J genes are TRBV4-1 and TRBJ2-2, with 7 bases that match TRBD2. The CDR3 loop spans 16 amino acids. J was trimmed by 2 bases and V by 6 bases; bases with no gene match: 9. Germline V gene data show CDR1 as MGHRA and CDR2 as YSYEKL. The DNA for the CDR3 is TGCGCCAGCAGACGATCCGGACTAGTAAACACCGGGGAGCTGTTTTTT. Its translation is CASRRSGLVNTGELFF.

There are a few counts of this clonotype. The genes are TRBV12-3 or TRBV12-4 and TRBJ1-4; D remains ambiguous. The CDR3 totals 14 residues. Deletions cut 1 base from V and 0 bases from J, with 3 bases between. In DNA, the CDR3 is TGTGCCAGCAGTTTAGATACAACTAATGAAAAACTGTTTTTT. Protein sequence: CASSLDTTNEKLFF.

This clonotype has a count of ten or more. The J gene is TRBJ1-5, the V gene TRBV12-3 or TRBV12-4; TRBD1 matches at 7 bases. This CDR3 contains 15 residues. V dropped 5 bases and J dropped 2; count of bases not matched to a gene: 6. This chain's CDR3 is CASSQQGIGNQPQHF. The CDR3 coding sequence is TGTGCCAGCAGTCAACAGGGGATCGGCAATCAGCCCCAGCATTTT.